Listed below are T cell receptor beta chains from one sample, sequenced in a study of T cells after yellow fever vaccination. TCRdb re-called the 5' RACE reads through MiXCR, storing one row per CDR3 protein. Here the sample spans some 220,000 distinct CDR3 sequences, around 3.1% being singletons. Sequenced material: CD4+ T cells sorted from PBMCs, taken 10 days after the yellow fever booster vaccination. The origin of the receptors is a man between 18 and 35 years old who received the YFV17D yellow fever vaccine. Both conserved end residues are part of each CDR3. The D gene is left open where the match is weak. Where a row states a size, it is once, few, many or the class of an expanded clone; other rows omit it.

CDR3: CASSWTGNYGYTF; DNA: TGTGCCAGCAGTTGGACAGGGAACTATGGCTACACCTTC; D: TRBD1; J: TRBJ1-2; size: NA; V: TRBV7-2
CDR3: CASSLVRQETQYF; DNA: TGTGCCAGCAGCTTAGTCCGACAAGAGACCCAGTACTTC; D: NA; J: TRBJ2-5; size: many; V: TRBV11-3
CDR3: CASRFSGTWTHNEQFF; DNA: TGTGCCAGCAGGTTTTCGGGGACTTGGACCCACAATGAGCAGTTCTTC; D: NA; J: TRBJ2-1; size: many; V: TRBV7-2
CDR3: CASSYGDYPEAFF; DNA: TGTGCCAGCAGTTACGGCGACTACCCTGAAGCTTTCTTT; D: NA; J: TRBJ1-1; size: many; V: TRBV6-2/TRBV6-3
CDR3: CASSLGGQPTDTQYF; DNA: TGTGCCAGCAGCTTAGGGGGGCAACCCACAGATACGCAGTATTTT; D: NA; J: TRBJ2-3; size: many; V: TRBV7-9
CDR3: CASSWARTGGHYEQYF; DNA: TGTGCCAGCAGCTGGGCACGGACAGGAGGACACTACGAGCAGTACTTC; D: TRBD1; J: TRBJ2-7; size: many; V: TRBV5-4
CDR3: CATSRKGTDTQYF; DNA: TGTGCCACCAGCAGGAAGGGCACAGATACGCAGTATTTT; D: NA; J: TRBJ2-3; size: NA; V: TRBV15
CDR3: CASSLDLPQETQYF; DNA: TGCGCCAGCAGCTTGGATCTCCCTCAAGAGACCCAGTACTTC; D: NA; J: TRBJ2-5; size: many; V: TRBV5-1
CDR3: CASSRPLETQYF; DNA: TGTGCCAGCAGCCGCCCGCTAGAGACCCAGTACTTC; D: NA; J: TRBJ2-5; size: many; V: TRBV7-2
CDR3: CASSSRTANTGELFF; DNA: TGCGCCAGCAGCAGTAGGACAGCGAACACCGGGGAGCTGTTTTTT; D: NA; J: TRBJ2-2; size: many; V: TRBV5-1
CDR3: CASSVGASGYTDTQYF; DNA: TGTGCCAGCAGCGTAGGTGCTAGCGGATACACAGATACGCAGTATTTT; D: TRBD2; J: TRBJ2-3; size: NA; V: TRBV9
CDR3: CASSPQYNEQFF; DNA: TGTGCCAGCAGCCCCCAGTACAATGAGCAGTTCTTC; D: NA; J: TRBJ2-1; size: NA; V: TRBV14
CDR3: CASSSRQAGELFF; DNA: TGTGCCAGCAGCTCCAGACAGGCGGGGGAGCTGTTTTTT; D: NA; J: TRBJ2-2; size: many; V: TRBV7-8
CDR3: CASSLVRVRGEQYF; DNA: TGTGCCAGCAGTTTAGTGAGGGTTAGGGGAGAGCAGTACTTC; D: NA; J: TRBJ2-7; size: few; V: TRBV12-3/TRBV12-4
CDR3: CASSLAFRTDTQYF; DNA: TGTGCCAGCAGCTTGGCTTTTAGGACAGATACGCAGTATTTT; D: NA; J: TRBJ2-3; size: NA; V: TRBV5-4
CDR3: CASSFWASRGRIGANVLTF; DNA: TGTGCCAGCAGCTTCTGGGCCAGTAGGGGGCGCATTGGGGCCAACGTCCTGACTTTC; D: TRBD1; J: TRBJ2-6; size: few; V: TRBV7-9
CDR3: CASSARDRGADEQFF; DNA: TGTGCCAGCAGCGCCCGGGACAGGGGAGCCGATGAGCAGTTCTTC; D: TRBD1; J: TRBJ2-1; size: many; V: TRBV7-3
CDR3: CASSVEASPGTDTQYF; DNA: TGTGCCAGCAGCGTAGAGGCTTCCCCCGGCACAGATACGCAGTATTTT; D: NA; J: TRBJ2-3; size: few; V: TRBV9
CDR3: CASSLDPGADTQYF; DNA: TGCGCCAGCAGCTTGGACCCGGGGGCGGATACGCAGTATTTT; D: NA; J: TRBJ2-3; size: many; V: TRBV5-1
CDR3: CASRSLATNTGELFF; DNA: TGCGCCAGCAGGTCACTAGCGACGAACACCGGGGAGCTGTTTTTT; D: TRBD2; J: TRBJ2-2; size: many; V: TRBV5-1
CDR3: CASSFTSGGAPQRNNEQFF; DNA: TGTGCCAGCAGCTTTACTAGCGGGGGGGCCCCTCAAAGGAACAATGAGCAGTTCTTC; D: TRBD2; J: TRBJ2-1; size: NA; V: TRBV7-2